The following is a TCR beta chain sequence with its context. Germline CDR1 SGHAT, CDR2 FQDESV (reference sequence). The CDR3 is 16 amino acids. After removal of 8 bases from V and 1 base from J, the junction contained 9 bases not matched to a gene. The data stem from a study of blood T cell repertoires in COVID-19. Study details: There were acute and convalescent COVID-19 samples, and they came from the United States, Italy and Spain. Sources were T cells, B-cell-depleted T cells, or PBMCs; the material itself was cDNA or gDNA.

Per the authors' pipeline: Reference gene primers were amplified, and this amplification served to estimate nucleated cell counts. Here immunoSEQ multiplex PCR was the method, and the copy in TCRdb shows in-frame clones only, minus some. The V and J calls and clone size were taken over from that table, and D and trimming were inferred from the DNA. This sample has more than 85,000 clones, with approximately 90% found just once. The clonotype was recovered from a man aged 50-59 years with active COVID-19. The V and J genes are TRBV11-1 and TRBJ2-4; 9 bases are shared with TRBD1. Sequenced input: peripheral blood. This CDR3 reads CASSKRDRVAKNIQYF. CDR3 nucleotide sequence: TGTGCCAGCTCTAAAAGGGACAGGGTGGCCAAAAACATTCAGTACTTC.